A single sample is the source of the 10 T cell receptor beta chains below, sequenced in a study of blood T cell repertoires in COVID-19. The protocol was immunoSEQ multiplex PCR, while the TCRdb copy is restricted to in-frame clones and leaves out a portion. The sample holds about 160,000 clones, roughly 79% seen once. Sequences were obtained from peripheral blood. These receptors were collected from a woman of 80 years or more with acute or convalescent COVID-19.

The chain carries TRBV10-1 and TRBJ2-4; D may be TRBD1 (5 bases). The CDR3 totals 11 residues. Germline V lookup: CDR1 WNHNN, CDR2 SYGVQD (reference sequence). V gave up 0 bases and J gave up 15 bases, with 9 bases separating them. The CDR3 region is CASSESGHLYF. CDR3 in DNA: TGCGCCAGCAGTGAGTCTGGACATCTGTACTTC.

CDR3 sequence (DNA): TGTGCCAGCAGTTCCTTAGGGGGCCAACCCTACAATGAGCAGTTCTTC. Residues: CASSSLGGQPYNEQFF. The chain joins TRBV27 to TRBJ2-1; TRBD1 matches at 7 bases. The trim removed 4 bases at V and 2 bases at J, leaving 8 bases unmatched. The CDR3 consists of 16 residues. CDR1 and CDR2 from the germline V gene are MNHEY and SMNVEV (reference sequence).

As to this clone: Other DNA sequences within the sample encode an identical CDR3. This chain links TRBV5-1 with TRBJ1-1; D remains unclear. CDR3 length equals 13 residues. CDR1 and CDR2 (germline): SGHRS, YFSETQ. V lost 0 bases and J 2 bases, leaving 5 bases between the germline ends. CDR3 loop: CASSLAGNTEAFF. DNA of the CDR3: TGCGCCAGCAGCTTGGCCGGTAACACTGAAGCTTTCTTT.

The chain recombines TRBV27 with TRBJ1-1, with D maybe TRBD1 (5 bases). Germline CDR1 and CDR2: MNHEY and SMNVEV (reference sequence). This CDR3 is 14 amino acids long. Trimming shortened V by 0 bases and J by 6 bases, and 11 bases separated the two germline ends. CDR3 sequence (DNA): TGTGCCAGCAGTTTATCGTTTCAGGGATCTGAAGCTTTCTTT. Its protein is CASSLSFQGSEAFF.

This clone appeared a single time. The chain links TRBV27 to TRBJ1-4; perhaps TRBD1 as D (6 bases). Germline V gives CDR1 MNHEY, CDR2 SMNVEV (reference sequence). Between the trimmed V and J ends, which lost 2 bases and 5 bases, there was a span of 12 bases. The CDR3 contains 15 residues. CDR3 in amino acids: CASSLQGTQNEKLFF. The CDR3 region has the DNA TGTGCCAGCAGTTTACAGGGGACCCAAAATGAAAAACTGTTTTTT.

This clone occurred a few times. The J gene is TRBJ1-2, the V gene TRBV9, with TRBD1 as a possible D gene (5 bases). Trimming took 0 bases from V and 5 from J, leaving 8 bases between them. Germline V gene lookup returns CDR1 SGDLS and CDR2 YYNGEE. CDR3 length: 13 residues. DNA for the CDR3: TGTGCCAGCAGCGTAGGGGGGGATTATGGCTACACCTTC. Amino acid sequence: CASSVGGDYGYTF.

The chain has TRBV30 and TRBJ1-5; unclear D gene. Germline CDR1 GTSNPN, CDR2 SVGIG (reference sequence). The CDR3 sequence is 16 residues long. V lost 2 bases and J 2 bases, leaving 16 bases between the germline ends. CDR3 sequence (DNA): TGTGCCTGGAGTATTTCGGGAGGTCGGGGCAATCAGCCCCAGCATTTT. It translates to CAWSISGGRGNQPQHF.

V and J are TRBV2 and TRBJ2-2, with TRBD1 identical over 9 bases. The germline V gene encodes CDR1 SNHLY and CDR2 FYNNEI. The V gene end was trimmed by 3 bases and the J gene end by 3 bases; junction bases not matched to a gene: 5. This CDR3 comprises 16 residues. The CDR3 DNA follows: TGTGCCAGCAGTGACCTCGGACAGGGGTACACCGGGGAGCTGTTTTTT. Translation gives CASSDLGQGYTGELFF.

The chain has TRBV12-3 or TRBV12-4 and TRBJ1-1; possible D gene TRBD1, 5 bases. The CDR3 is 13 amino acids. The V end lost 4 bases, the J end lost 4 bases, and 10 bases lay between the germline ends. CDR3 protein: CASSSHGATEAFF. The CDR3 region has the DNA TGTGCCAGCAGTTCACATGGGGCCACTGAAGCTTTCTTT.

The chain recombines TRBV9 with TRBJ1-5; no definite D call. This CDR3 comprises 15 residues. The germline V gene has CDR1 SGDLS and CDR2 YYNGEE. Trimming left V 1 base short and J 4 bases short, with 12 bases between. Here the CDR3 DNA reads TGTGCCAGCAGCGTATCAGGAGGGAGGAATCAGCCCCAGCATTTT. Encoded protein: CASSVSGGRNQPQHF.